The 10 T cell receptor beta chains reported below all come from one sample, sequenced in a study of cytomegalovirus exposure and HLA in healthy donors. Primers: 60 Vbeta forward and 13 Jbeta reverse. TCRdb's copy holds only in-frame clones and misses some; the assay was immunoSEQ multiplex PCR. The table includes about 130,000 clones, 75% to 85% detected once. Sequencing was done on a sample of PBMCs. Receptor source: a man aged 40-55 years in good health and CMV-seronegative.

J is TRBJ2-1 and V is TRBV10-2, with D perhaps TRBD2 (6 bases). This CDR3 has 15 residues. V was shortened by 4 bases and J by 1 base, with 11 bases between the two germline ends. CDR1 and CDR2 (germline): WSHSY, SAAADI. CDR3 residues: CASSGLVISYNEQFF. CDR3 DNA sequence: TGCGCCAGCAGTGGACTAGTTATATCCTACAATGAGCAGTTCTTC.

The CDR3 here is CASNFNDGGTGELFF. The CDR3 DNA is TGTGCCAGCAATTTCAATGACGGGGGCACCGGGGAGCTGTTTTTT. This chain uses TRBV2 with TRBJ2-2, with a tentative D call TRBD2 (6 bases). The germline V gene has CDR1 SNHLY and CDR2 FYNNEI. The CDR3 is 15 amino acids. The V end lost 7 bases, the J end lost 4 bases, and 16 bases lay between the germline ends.

In this sample, this clone turned up a few times. The CDR3 DNA reads as TGTGCCAGCAGTGAGACAGGGGCCCCCTACAATGAGCAGTTCTTC. Protein sequence: CASSETGAPYNEQFF. The genes are TRBV2 and TRBJ2-1; 8 bases are shared with TRBD1. The CDR3 is 15 amino acids. V lost 3 bases to trimming and J lost 2 bases; unmatched junction nucleotides: 3. From germline, CDR1 is SNHLY and CDR2 FYNNEI.

The rearrangement links TRBV5-1 to TRBJ2-7; TRBD1 might be the D (5 bases). Germline V gene sequence: CDR1 SGHRS, CDR2 YFSETQ. CDR3 length equals 16 residues. V was clipped by 2 bases and J by 1 base, with 16 bases between them. CDR3 bases: TGCGCCAGCAGCTTAGGTTCGGCAGGGCCTTCCTACGAGCAGTACTTC. Translating gives CASSLGSAGPSYEQYF. The full variable domain, with the rest looked up from reference TRBV5-1 and TRBJ2-7, is KAGVTQTPRYLIKTRGQQVTLSCSPISGHRSVSWYQQTPGQGLQFLFEYFSETQRNKGNFPGRFSGRQFSNSRSEMNVSTLELGDSALYLCASSLGSAGPSYEQYFGPGTRLTVT.

This clone was detected only a few times. The J gene is TRBJ2-5, the V gene TRBV30; 11 nucleotides agree with TRBD1. The V segment lost 4 bases and the J segment 4 bases; nucleotides outside the gene matches: 11. This CDR3 is built from 16 residues. CDR1 and CDR2 (germline): GTSNPN, SVGIG (reference sequence). DNA of the CDR3: TGTGCCTGGACCCGGCCCGGGACAGGGGGAAGAGAGACCCAGTACTTC. Translation gives CAWTRPGTGGRETQYF.

The J gene is TRBJ1-3, the V gene TRBV28; D is unresolved. V was pared by 6 bases and J by 0 bases, with 12 bases between. CDR1 MDHEN and CDR2 SYDVKM come from the germline V gene. This CDR3 spans 15 amino acids. CDR3 loop: CASSRRTVSGNTIYF. The CDR3 DNA follows: TGTGCCAGCAGCCGTCGGACTGTCTCTGGAAACACCATATATTTT.

The chain recombines TRBV10-3 with TRBJ1-5; D not resolved. Trimming removed 0 bases from V and 2 bases from J, with 11 bases in between. CDR3 length equals 16 residues. Germline V gene data show CDR1 as ENHRY and CDR2 as SYGVKD. The CDR3 spells CAISESGDRGNQPQHF. In DNA form, the CDR3 reads TGTGCCATCAGTGAGTCCGGGGATCGGGGCAATCAGCCCCAGCATTTT.

The J gene is TRBJ2-1, the V gene TRBV7-3, with D possibly being TRBD2 (6 bases). This CDR3 spans 15 amino acids. Between the trimmed V and J ends, which lost 3 bases and 9 bases, there was a span of 18 bases. Germline V gives CDR1 SGHTA, CDR2 FQGTGA. This CDR3 is CASSLFSRDGSEQFF. The CDR3 bases are TGTGCCAGCAGCTTGTTTAGTCGGGACGGGAGTGAGCAGTTCTTC.

This chain connects TRBV30 to TRBJ2-3, with D maybe TRBD2 (5 bases). The CDR3 has 15 residues. Trimming removed 5 bases from V and 0 bases from J, with 15 bases in between. Per the germline V gene, CDR1 is GTSNPN and CDR2 is SVGIG (reference sequence). CDR3 sequence: CAWSTGGVSTDTQYF. The CDR3 coding sequence is TGTGCCTGGTCGACTGGAGGCGTCAGCACAGATACGCAGTATTTT.

The J gene is TRBJ1-4, the V gene TRBV2; D is unclear. The CDR3 contains 16 residues. Germline CDR1 reads SNHLY; CDR2 reads FYNNEI. Deletions cut 1 base from V and 0 bases from J, with 9 bases between. This CDR3 is CASSEGSTATNEKLFF. The CDR3 nucleotides read TGTGCCAGCAGTGAAGGGTCGACTGCAACTAATGAAAAACTGTTTTTT.